The rows below give T cell receptor beta chains drawn from one sample of a study of graft-versus-host responses after intestinal transplantation. Assay: immunoSEQ multiplex PCR; the TCRdb copy retains only in-frame clones and omits some. The sample lists around 33,000 clones, about 94% seen once, with about 0.78% in the top ten. Sequenced material: PBMCs, taken 16 days after intestinal transplant. These receptors came from a human patient who received an intestinal transplant, so some T cells may come from the graft donor. Each CDR3 is given with its conserved first and last residue. Each record gives: V gene, clone size, D gene, CDR3 length, J gene, CDR3 DNA, CDR3 protein. The D gene is left open where the match is weak. Rows may omit the clone size; those that give it use once, few, many or a size class.

v_call: TRBV7-2; clone_size: NA; d_call: TRBD2; cdr3_length: 15; j_call: TRBJ2-7; cdr3_nt: TGTGCCAGCAGCCCATCCGGGACTAGTATCTCCGAGCAGTACTTC; cdr3_aa: CASSPSGTSISEQYF
v_call: TRBV9; clone_size: NA; d_call: NA; cdr3_length: 14; j_call: TRBJ2-7; cdr3_nt: TGTGCCAGCAGCGGTTTAGGCCTTTCCAACGAGCAGTACTTC; cdr3_aa: CASSGLGLSNEQYF
v_call: TRBV28; clone_size: NA; d_call: TRBD1; cdr3_length: 14; j_call: TRBJ1-2; cdr3_nt: TGTGCCAGCAGCGGGACAGGGGCTAACTATGGCTACACCTTC; cdr3_aa: CASSGTGANYGYTF
v_call: TRBV9; clone_size: NA; d_call: NA; cdr3_length: 13; j_call: TRBJ2-7; cdr3_nt: TGTGCCAGCAGCGTAGGCGGCACCTACGAGCAGTACTTC; cdr3_aa: CASSVGGTYEQYF
v_call: TRBV19; clone_size: NA; d_call: NA; cdr3_length: 13; j_call: TRBJ2-3; cdr3_nt: TGTGCCAGTAGCGGAGGACGGGCAGATACGCAGTATTTT; cdr3_aa: CASSGGRADTQYF
v_call: TRBV2; clone_size: NA; d_call: NA; cdr3_length: 12; j_call: TRBJ1-2; cdr3_nt: TGTGCCAGCAGTCAGGCGGCGGCAGGCTACACCTTC; cdr3_aa: CASSQAAAGYTF
v_call: TRBV30; clone_size: NA; d_call: NA; cdr3_length: 13; j_call: TRBJ2-1; cdr3_nt: TGTGCCTGGAGTGTAATGGGGGACAATGAGCAGTTCTTC; cdr3_aa: CAWSVMGDNEQFF
v_call: TRBV7-8; clone_size: once; d_call: TRBD1; cdr3_length: 16; j_call: TRBJ2-2; cdr3_nt: TGTGCCAGCAGCTTAGCGGGACAGGGCCCCACCGGGGAGCTGTTTTTT; cdr3_aa: CASSLAGQGPTGELFF
v_call: TRBV7-9; clone_size: NA; d_call: NA; cdr3_length: 15; j_call: TRBJ1-2; cdr3_nt: TGTGCCAGCAGCTTTTCCCAGGGTGAATTTGGAGGCTACACCTTC; cdr3_aa: CASSFSQGEFGGYTF
v_call: TRBV5-4; clone_size: NA; d_call: TRBD1; cdr3_length: 14; j_call: TRBJ1-1; cdr3_nt: TGTGCCAGCAGCCGGACAGGGGGGGGCACTGAAGCTTTCTTT; cdr3_aa: CASSRTGGGTEAFF
v_call: TRBV5-1; clone_size: NA; d_call: NA; cdr3_length: 17; j_call: TRBJ2-1; cdr3_nt: TGCGCCAGCAGCTTGGCCAATGGTGGAGGGGGCGGGGATGAGCAGTTCTTC; cdr3_aa: CASSLANGGGGGDEQFF
v_call: TRBV7-3; clone_size: NA; d_call: NA; cdr3_length: 17; j_call: TRBJ2-1; cdr3_nt: TGTGCCAGCAGCTTCCACCCTCGGCGGGAAAACTACAATGAGCAGTTCTTC; cdr3_aa: CASSFHPRRENYNEQFF
v_call: TRBV4-1; clone_size: NA; d_call: NA; cdr3_length: 14; j_call: TRBJ2-7; cdr3_nt: TGCGCCAGCAGCCAAAACTCCGCCGTCTACGAGCAGTACTTC; cdr3_aa: CASSQNSAVYEQYF
v_call: TRBV28; clone_size: NA; d_call: NA; cdr3_length: 17; j_call: TRBJ2-2; cdr3_nt: TGTGCCAGCAGGTACTTTCCGGGACAACCAAACACCGGGGAGCTGTTTTTT; cdr3_aa: CASRYFPGQPNTGELFF
v_call: TRBV13; clone_size: NA; d_call: TRBD1; cdr3_length: 16; j_call: TRBJ2-7; cdr3_nt: TGTGCCAGCAGCCCAATGGGGGGACAGGACCTCTACGAGCAGTACTTC; cdr3_aa: CASSPMGGQDLYEQYF
v_call: TRBV27; clone_size: NA; d_call: NA; cdr3_length: 13; j_call: TRBJ2-2; cdr3_nt: TGTGCCAGCAGTTGGATAGAGACCGGGGAGCTGTTTTTT; cdr3_aa: CASSWIETGELFF
v_call: TRBV18; clone_size: NA; d_call: NA; cdr3_length: 12; j_call: TRBJ2-5; cdr3_nt: TGTGCCAGCTCACCCTACCAAGAGACCCAGTACTTC; cdr3_aa: CASSPYQETQYF
v_call: TRBV7-6; clone_size: NA; d_call: NA; cdr3_length: 16; j_call: TRBJ2-7; cdr3_nt: TGTGCCAGCAGCACCGACGGGGGCCCCGGCTCCTACGAGCAGTACTTC; cdr3_aa: CASSTDGGPGSYEQYF
v_call: TRBV28; clone_size: NA; d_call: NA; cdr3_length: 15; j_call: TRBJ1-5; cdr3_nt: TGTGCCAGCAGCGGGCAGGGCCCGAGCAATCAGCCCCAGCATTTT; cdr3_aa: CASSGQGPSNQPQHF
v_call: TRBV4-2; clone_size: NA; d_call: TRBD2; cdr3_length: 16; j_call: TRBJ2-1; cdr3_nt: TGTGCCAGCAGCCATAAGCTAGCGGAAGTTATAAATGAGCAGTTCTTC; cdr3_aa: CASSHKLAEVINEQFF
v_call: TRBV27; clone_size: once; d_call: NA; cdr3_length: 13; j_call: TRBJ2-3; cdr3_nt: TGTGCCAGCAGTTTCGGTAGCACAGATACGCAGTATTTT; cdr3_aa: CASSFGSTDTQYF
v_call: TRBV28; clone_size: NA; d_call: TRBD1; cdr3_length: 15; j_call: TRBJ2-7; cdr3_nt: TGTGCCAGCAGTTTTCATCAGGGGGCCTTCTACGAGCAGTACTTC; cdr3_aa: CASSFHQGAFYEQYF